These 14 T cell receptor beta chains originate from one sample sequenced in a study of T cell repertoires in aging, cancer and after chemotherapy. Peripheral blood genomic DNA, not sorted cells or RNA, was the template. Multiplex touch-down PCR with TRB-A/B primers amplified rearranged V-D-J TRB sequences. TCRdb independently ran MiXCR on the multiplex PCR reads; one entry per CDR3 protein. Of more than 9,500 distinct CDR3 sequences in the sample, 37% were seen once. Sequenced material: blood. These receptor sequences come from a human donor in good health.

V is TRBV6-5 and J is TRBJ2-3, with D perhaps matching TRBD2 (5 bases). The CDR3 totals 12 residues. V gave up 8 bases and J gave up 2 bases, with 8 bases separating them. Per the germline V gene, CDR1 is MNHEY and CDR2 is SVGAGI. The CDR3 loop reads CASGSITDTQYF. The CDR3 region has the DNA TGTGCCAGCGGGAGCATCACAGATACGCAGTATTTT.

In the case of this clonotype: A much larger clone is a single base away; this may be a read error. The CDR3 loop is CSVEGLINTEAFF. CDR3 nucleotide sequence: TGCAGCGTTGAAGGGCTGATTAACACTGAAGCTTTCTTT. The rearrangement links TRBV29-1 to TRBJ1-1; unclear D gene. Germline V gives CDR1 SQVTM, CDR2 ANQGSEA. The CDR3 runs to 13 residues. Trimming cost V 1 base and J 2 bases, with 8 bases left between them.

J is TRBJ2-1 and V is TRBV29-1; possibly TRBD2 for D (5 bases). Trimming removed 4 bases at V and 6 bases at J, with 16 bases between. The CDR3 sequence is 14 residues long. Looked up from germline, CDR1 is SQVTM and CDR2 is ANQGSEA. CDR3 sequence reads: CSVVPDFLSNEQFF. As DNA, the CDR3 is TGCAGCGTTGTCCCGGACTTCCTAAGCAATGAGCAGTTCTTC.

The genes are TRBV6-5 and TRBJ1-1, with TRBD1 matching 7 bases. With 6 bases clipped from V and 1 base from J, the junction kept 11 bases outside the gene matches. Germline-derived CDR1 and CDR2 are MNHEY and SVGAGI. The CDR3 has 16 residues. Here the CDR3 DNA reads TGTGCCAGCAGCCCCCTTAAGGGGGCAGGGAACACTGAAGCTTTCTTT. Protein sequence: CASSPLKGAGNTEAFF.

The chain carries TRBV18 and TRBJ2-5; TRBD1 agrees at 8 bases. The CDR3 covers 14 residues. CDR1 is KGHSH, CDR2 LQKENI, per germline. V trimming: 4 bases; J trimming: 2 bases; junction bases outside the gene matches: 3. This CDR3 reads CASSLRTGQETQYF. CDR3 sequence (DNA): TGTGCCAGCTCACTTCGGACAGGGCAAGAGACCCAGTACTTC.

Regarding this clonotype: A much larger clone lies a single base off, so this may be a read error. V usage is TRBV6-5 and J usage is TRBJ2-3, with D possibly being TRBD1 (7 bases). There are 15 residues in the CDR3. Germline CDR1 MNHEY, CDR2 SVGAGI. The chain's CDR3 is CASSTRGEPTDTLYF. The CDR3 nucleotides are TGTGCCAGCAGTACCAGGGGGGAGCCGACAGATACGCTGTATTTT.

Sample share makes this clonotype medium-sized (0.01 to 0.1%). This chain links TRBV11-1 with TRBJ2-1; 12 bases are shared with TRBD2. V gave up 5 bases and J gave up 10 bases; unmatched junction bases: 9. Germline CDR1 reads SGHAT; CDR2 reads FQDESV (reference sequence). This CDR3 spans 15 amino acids. CDR3 sequence (DNA): TGTGCCAGCAGCCCCTGGCTAGCGGGAGGGGGGGAGCAGTTCTTC. It is translated as CASSPWLAGGGEQFF.

This clonotype appeared a few times. The CDR3 protein is CASSYGETETQYF. CDR3 coding DNA: TGTGCCAGCAGTTATGGTGAAACGGAGACCCAGTACTTC. V gene TRBV6-2 or TRBV6-3 combines with J gene TRBJ2-5; D is undetermined. V lost 3 bases and J lost 5, with 10 bases in between. This CDR3 is built from 13 residues. Per germline, CDR1 MNHEY and CDR2 SVGEGT.

This clonotype was seen just once. The CDR3 here is CSTSSGTGGSYEQYF. The CDR3 region has the DNA TGCAGCACTTCTTCCGGGACAGGGGGCTCGTACGAGCAGTACTTC. The V and J genes are TRBV29-1 and TRBJ2-7, with 12 positions matching TRBD1. The V and J ends lost 8 bases and 4 bases, in that order; junction bases with no gene match: 12. CDR3 length equals 15 residues. CDR1 and CDR2 from the germline V gene are SQVTM and ANQGSEA.

This clonotype turned up a few times. V and J are TRBV15 and TRBJ2-7; D is possibly TRBD2 (6 bases). V was pared by 0 bases and J by 10 bases, with 10 bases between. This CDR3 comprises 12 residues. Germline-derived CDR1 and CDR2 are LNHNV and YYDKDF (reference sequence). CDR3 residues: CATSRDSGYQYF. CDR3 in DNA: TGTGCCACCAGCAGAGATAGCGGTTACCAGTACTTC.

The chain joins TRBV12-3 or TRBV12-4 to TRBJ2-2; 10 bases align to TRBD2. V lost 10 bases to trimming and J lost 7 bases; unmatched junction nucleotides: 12. The CDR3 spans 15 residues. The chain's CDR3 is CATPGLAGDSGELFF. The CDR3 nucleotides are TGTGCCACCCCCGGGCTAGCGGGAGATAGCGGGGAGCTGTTTTTT.

For this clonotype: Since a much larger clone is just one base distant, this may be a read error. The V gene is TRBV29-1, the J gene TRBJ2-2; possible D gene TRBD2, 5 bases. Germline CDR1 reads SQVTM; CDR2 reads ANQGSEA. The CDR3 extends over 14 amino acids. The CDR3 bases are TGCGGCGTTGTGACCGGGCGGGTCCCCGGGGAGCTGTTTTTT. It codes for CGVVTGRVPGELFF.

The rearrangement joins TRBV18 to TRBJ2-1; 9 bases agree with TRBD2. Trimming at V came to 5 bases and at J to 3 bases, leaving 2 bases not matched to a gene. CDR1 and CDR2 from the germline V gene are KGHSH and LQKENI. This CDR3 has 14 amino acids. In DNA form, the CDR3 reads TGTGCCAGCTCAGAGACTAGCGGCTACAATGAGCAGTTCTTC. It codes for CASSETSGYNEQFF.

This clonotype appeared a few times. V and J are TRBV29-1 and TRBJ1-1; D remains ambiguous. The ends were cut back, 4 bases at V and 1 base at J, with 7 bases in the middle. Germline CDR1 is SQVTM and CDR2 is ANQGSEA. The length of the CDR3 is 12 residues. CDR3 loop: CSVARGNTEAFF. The CDR3 DNA follows: TGCAGCGTTGCCCGGGGGAACACTGAAGCTTTCTTT.